This is a list of T cell receptor beta chains from one sample in a study of blood T cell repertoires in COVID-19. The repertoire was sequenced with immunoSEQ multiplex PCR; TCRdb's copy has only in-frame clones and lacks some. The sample includes approximately 200,000 clones, 85% to 90% of them seen just once. The sample was PBMCs or T cells enriched from blood (not recorded which). The receptors shown here come from a man in his thirties or forties who had recovered from COVID-19. Both conserved end residues are part of each CDR3. Clone size is not always given. Where it is, it says once, few, many or a class for expanded clones.

v_call	j_call	clone_size	cdr3_aa
TRBV9	TRBJ1-5	NA	CASSAGTGGFQPQHF
TRBV2	TRBJ1-2	NA	CASREQGERNYGYTF
TRBV4-3	TRBJ1-1	NA	CASSHSRGSLNTEAFF
TRBV6-1	TRBJ1-1	NA	CASSEVQTGAFF
TRBV7-6	TRBJ1-1	NA	CASSPTRDRDTEAFF
TRBV2	TRBJ2-3	few	CASSEFASGSPSTDTQYF
TRBV9	TRBJ2-3	NA	CASSARSGQSTDTQYF
TRBV7-8	TRBJ2-7	NA	CASSPSSYEQYF
TRBV5-4	TRBJ2-7	NA	CATSSHGQSPFEQYF
TRBV10-3	TRBJ2-1	NA	CAISLAGDSYNEQFF
TRBV27	TRBJ2-7	NA	CASSLAGGPYEQYF
TRBV9	TRBJ2-1	NA	CASSHNGSGRRYNEQFF
TRBV2	TRBJ2-2	NA	CASSATGSGELFF
TRBV27	TRBJ1-2	NA	CASSFGGGPLGGYTF
TRBV6-5	TRBJ1-6	NA	CASRVQGWNSPLHF
TRBV19	TRBJ1-2	NA	CASNHDRGGKPEYGYTF
TRBV7-9	TRBJ2-3	NA	CASSLDAWSLSAGADTQYF